One and the same sample provided the 2 T cell receptor beta chains below, sequenced in a study of human T cells and chemical hapten exposure. The sample's time point: pre-sensitization, week 0. Indicated treatment: therapeutic diphenylcyclopropenone sensitization with weekly scalp DPC. TCRdb analysed the RACE reads with MiXCR anew, one entry per CDR3 protein. The repertoire has about 62,000 distinct CDR3 sequences, approximately 6.7% of them found once; the top ten carry about 1.5%. Source: whole blood, taken in connection with sensitization to the hapten diphenylcyclopropenone (DPC). These receptors all stem from a woman aged 30 to 39 with alopecia areata. Some clones in this sample may be carry-over from other donors' samples.

This clonotype has only one observation. A clone one base away is much larger, so this may be a read error. This chain links TRBV11-2 with TRBJ2-1, with TRBD1 as a possible D gene (6 bases). The ends were cut back, 1 base at V and 7 bases at J, with 14 bases in the middle. Germline V gene data show CDR1 as SGHAT and CDR2 as FQNNGV. The CDR3 totals 15 residues. Written as DNA, the CDR3 is TGTGCCAGCAGCTTAGCCGGACAGTCGGCGAATGAGCAGTTCTTC. This encodes CASSLAGQSANEQFF.

The chain combines TRBV10-3 with TRBJ2-2; no reliable D call. This CDR3 has 16 amino acids. Trimming left V 0 bases short and J 4 bases short, with 12 bases between. Germline V gene lookup returns CDR1 ENHRY and CDR2 SYGVKD. CDR3 residues: CAISESSIVSTGELFF. CDR3 DNA sequence: TGTGCCATCAGTGAGTCGAGTATTGTGAGCACCGGGGAGCTGTTTTTT.